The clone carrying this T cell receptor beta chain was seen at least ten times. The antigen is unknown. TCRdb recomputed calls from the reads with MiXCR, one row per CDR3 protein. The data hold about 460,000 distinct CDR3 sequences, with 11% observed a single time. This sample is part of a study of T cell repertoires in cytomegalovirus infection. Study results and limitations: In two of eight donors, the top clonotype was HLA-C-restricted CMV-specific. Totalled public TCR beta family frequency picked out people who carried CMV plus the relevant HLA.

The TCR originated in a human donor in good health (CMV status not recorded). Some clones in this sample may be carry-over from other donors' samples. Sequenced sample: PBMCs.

This CDR3 is CASSLFRADSGANVLTF. The CDR3, as DNA: TGTGCCAGCAGTTTATTTCGGGCCGACTCTGGGGCCAACGTCCTGACTTTC. The rearrangement links TRBV28 to TRBJ2-6; no clear D gene. Germline V gene lookup returns CDR1 MDHEN and CDR2 SYDVKM. The CDR3 loop spans 17 amino acids. V dropped 1 base and J dropped 0 bases, with 10 bases sitting between them.